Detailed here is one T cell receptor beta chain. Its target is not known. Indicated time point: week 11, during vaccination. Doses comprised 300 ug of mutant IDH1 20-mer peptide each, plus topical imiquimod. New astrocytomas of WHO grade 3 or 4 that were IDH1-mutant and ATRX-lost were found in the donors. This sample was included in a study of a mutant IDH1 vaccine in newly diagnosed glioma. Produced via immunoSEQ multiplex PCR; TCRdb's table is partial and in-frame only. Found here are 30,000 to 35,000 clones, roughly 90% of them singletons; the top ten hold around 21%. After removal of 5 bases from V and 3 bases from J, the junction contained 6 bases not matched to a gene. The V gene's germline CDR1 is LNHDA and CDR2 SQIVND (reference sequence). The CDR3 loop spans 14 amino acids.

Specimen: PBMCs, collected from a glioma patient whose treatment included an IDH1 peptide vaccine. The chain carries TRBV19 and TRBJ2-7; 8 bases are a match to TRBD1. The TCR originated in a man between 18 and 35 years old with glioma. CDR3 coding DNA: TGTGCCAGTAGTTCGCGGACAGGGCTCTACGAGCAGTACTTC. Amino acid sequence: CASSSRTGLYEQYF.